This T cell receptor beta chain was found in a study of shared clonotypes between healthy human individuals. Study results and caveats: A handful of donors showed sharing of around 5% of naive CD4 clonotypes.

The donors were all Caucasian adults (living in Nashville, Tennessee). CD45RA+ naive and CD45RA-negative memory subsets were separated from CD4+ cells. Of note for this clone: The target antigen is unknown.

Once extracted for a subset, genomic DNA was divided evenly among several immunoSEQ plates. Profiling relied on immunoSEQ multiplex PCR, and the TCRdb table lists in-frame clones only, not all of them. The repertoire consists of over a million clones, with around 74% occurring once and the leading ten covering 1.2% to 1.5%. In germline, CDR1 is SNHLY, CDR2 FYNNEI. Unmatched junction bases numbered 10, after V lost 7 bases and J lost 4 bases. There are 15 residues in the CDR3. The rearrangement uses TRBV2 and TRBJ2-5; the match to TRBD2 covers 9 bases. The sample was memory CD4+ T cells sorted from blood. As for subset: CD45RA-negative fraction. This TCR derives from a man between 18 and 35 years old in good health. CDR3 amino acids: CASIISGGIGETQYF. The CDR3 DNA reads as TGTGCCAGCATTATTAGCGGGGGAATCGGAGAGACCCAGTACTTC.